This TCR beta chain was recovered during a study of a mutant IDH1 vaccine in newly diagnosed glioma. Study in general: Prior therapy was radiotherapy, temozolomide, or both; most received both.

The germline V gene has CDR1 SGHTA and CDR2 FQGNSA. This CDR3 is 15 amino acids long. Trimming took off 7 bases at V and 4 bases at J, with 19 bases between the two ends. As to time point: week 35, safety follow-up. The content of each vaccine dose was 300 ug of mutant IDH1 20-mer peptide, and topical imiquimod accompanied it. There were eight vaccinations for patients, given in weeks 1, 3, 5, 7, 11, 15, 19 and 23. The protocol was immunoSEQ multiplex PCR, while the TCRdb copy is restricted to in-frame clones and leaves out a portion. Of about 68,000 clones detected, approximately 88% appear once; the ten largest clones hold around 12%. With regard to this clone: What it binds is unknown. With a much larger clone just one base away, this may be a read error.

This receptor was obtained from a man aged 18 to 30 with glioma. The chain uses TRBV7-2 and TRBJ1-2; the D is unclear. This sample comprised PBMCs, obtained from a glioma patient whose treatment included an IDH1 peptide vaccine. This CDR3 reads CASNAGPGGIYGYTF. CDR3 DNA: TGTGCCAGCAACGCAGGACCAGGCGGCATCTATGGCTACACCTTC.